Listed here is a single T cell receptor (beta chain). Its antigen is unknown. This record belongs to a study of graft-versus-host responses after intestinal transplantation. Study in general: Recipients were given multivisceral, liver-intestinal, or isolated intestinal transplants. Findings of the study overall: Patients who carried graft-donor T cell macrochimerism also had high graft-versus-host to host-versus-graft clonal ratios in their allografts. There were GvH clones found in recipient marrow, and some of them appeared first in ileum or blood.

After transplant, marrow was aspirated from the posterior iliac crest or elsewhere. The method was immunoSEQ multiplex PCR; TCRdb's version includes in-frame clones alone and lacks a portion of them. The table records almost 70,000 clones, more than 90% of them present only once. Germline V gene sequence: CDR1 LGHNA, CDR2 YNFKEQ. With V trimmed by 6 bases and J by 1 base, 11 bases remained unmatched. This CDR3 comprises 16 residues. This chain joins TRBV4-2 and TRBJ1-1; 7 bases match TRBD1. The sample consisted of bone marrow, taken approximately 100 weeks after intestinal transplantation. This clonotype was obtained from a human patient who received an intestinal transplant, so some T cells may come from the graft donor. CDR3 bases: TGTGCCAGCAGTTCCCCGACAGGGAACGGGAACACTGAAGCTTTCTTT. This sequence encodes CASSSPTGNGNTEAFF.